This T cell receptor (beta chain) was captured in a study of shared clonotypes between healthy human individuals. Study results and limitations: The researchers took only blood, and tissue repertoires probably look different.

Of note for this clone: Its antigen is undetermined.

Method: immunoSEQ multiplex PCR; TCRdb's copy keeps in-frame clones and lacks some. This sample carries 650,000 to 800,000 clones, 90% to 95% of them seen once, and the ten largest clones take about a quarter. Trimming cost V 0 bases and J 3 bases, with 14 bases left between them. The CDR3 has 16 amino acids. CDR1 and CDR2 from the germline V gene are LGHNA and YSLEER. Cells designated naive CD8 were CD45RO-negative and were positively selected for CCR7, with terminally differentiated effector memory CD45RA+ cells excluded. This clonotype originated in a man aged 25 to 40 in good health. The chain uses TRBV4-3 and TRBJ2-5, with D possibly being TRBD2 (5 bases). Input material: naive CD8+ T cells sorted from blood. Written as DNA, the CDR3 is TGCGCCAGCAGCCAAGATGGGAATAGCGTGAAAGAGACCCAGTACTTC. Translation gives CASSQDGNSVKETQYF.